Sequencing of this TCR beta chain was carried out in a study of blood T cell repertoires in COVID-19. Study overall: Sources were T cells, B-cell-depleted T cells, or PBMCs; the material itself was cDNA or gDNA.

The CDR3 is 13 amino acids. The V and J ends lost 3 bases and 4 bases respectively, with 9 bases between them. Germline V CDR1 and CDR2: LGHDT, YNNKEL (reference sequence). Cohort placement rested on clinical history that participants reported themselves. The table came from immunoSEQ multiplex PCR; TCRdb's copy has only in-frame clones and leaves some out. This sample carries approximately 450,000 clones, 87% of them seen once, and the ten largest clones take approximately 2%. Material: PBMCs or T cells enriched from blood (not recorded which). This sequence originates from a woman aged 18-29 years with acute COVID-19. This sequence joins TRBV3-1 (or the pseudogene TRBV3-2) and TRBJ1-1; D not resolved. CDR3: CASSQTTGTEAFF. In DNA form, the CDR3 reads TGTGCCAGCAGCCAGACTACGGGCACTGAAGCTTTCTTT.